This T cell receptor beta chain was obtained from a study of T cell responses to AZD1222 COVID-19 vaccine. Whole-study findings and limits: White British donors predominated, females outnumbered males, and clonal diversity was possibly underestimated.

Some clones are missing from TCRdb's copy, which holds only in-frame ones; the method was immunoSEQ multiplex PCR. The data hold 120,000 to 150,000 clones, with more than 70% observed a single time. About this clone: Its matching antigen is unknown.

Germline CDR1 and CDR2: SGHRS and YFSETQ. V lost 3 bases and J lost 7; bases outside the gene matches: 4. This CDR3 region has 14 residues. Source: peripheral blood, taken on day 0 of AZD1222 vaccination. The genes are TRBV5-1 and TRBJ1-6, with 7 bases lining up with TRBD1. The receptor was derived from an adult in good health. CDR3 sequence (DNA): TGCGCCAGCAGCTCGGGACAGCGGAATTCACCCCTCCACTTT. Protein product: CASSSGQRNSPLHF.